This T cell receptor (beta chain) was observed in a study of T-cell reconstitution after alpha-beta-depleted transplantation in children. With respect to this clonotype: Its antigen is unidentified.

V lost 6 bases and J lost 4; bases outside the gene matches: 11. CDR1 is SQVTM, CDR2 ANQGSEA, per germline. This CDR3 comprises 14 residues. Findings of the study overall: Several hundred rapidly expanded clones from non-depleted graft cells reportedly supplied alpha-beta T cells about two months post-transplant.

Construction of the TCRbeta library involved unique molecular identifiers. TCRdb re-analysed the PCR reads in MiXCR, keeping a single row per CDR3 protein. The repertoire holds about 90,000 distinct CDR3 sequences, with around 15% as singletons. This sequence joins TRBV29-1 and TRBJ1-2, with 7 bases identical to TRBD1. The sequences come from PBMCs, mostly from graft donor cells, collected 180 days after TCRalphabeta/CD19-depleted stem cell transplant. This clonotype was obtained from a male patient aged 2-9 years who had a stem cell transplant for acute lymphoblastic leukemia, so the T cells may come from the graft donor. The CDR3 loop reads CSVGDSLGVYGYTF. Here the CDR3 DNA reads TGCAGCGTCGGGGACAGCCTAGGGGTCTATGGCTACACCTTC.